These 14 T cell receptor beta chains came from one sample sequenced in a study of T cells in Graves' hyperthyroidism and ophthalmopathy. The investigators amplified TCR beta CDR3 regions from RNA transcripts. RT-PCR in the first round (using the HTBI primer set) targeted the TCR CDR3. TCRdb redid the calling of the multiplex PCR reads with MiXCR, one entry per CDR3 protein. The table has around 200,000 distinct CDR3 sequences, about 15% seen once. The sequencing input was blood. The receptors stem from a woman aged 45-65 years with Graves' hyperthyroidism.

At least ten counts were recorded for this clonotype. The V gene is TRBV5-1, the J gene TRBJ2-7; TRBD2 matches 9 bases. The V segment lost 3 bases and the J segment 0 bases; nucleotides outside the gene matches: 13. The CDR3 consists of 18 residues. Germline CDR1 and CDR2: SGHRS and YFSETQ. CDR3 region: CASSWTTLSGGSSYEQYF. As DNA, the CDR3 is TGCGCCAGCAGCTGGACGACCTTGAGCGGGGGGTCCTCCTACGAGCAGTACTTC.

This clonotype came up once. Just one base apart from a much larger clone, this may be a read error. The V call is TRBV5-5, the J call TRBJ1-6; D may be TRBD1 (5 bases). The germline gives CDR1 SGHKS, CDR2 YYEKEE (reference sequence). This CDR3 has 15 residues. For the CDR3, the DNA is TGTGCCAGCAGTTTTGACAGCTACCGTCCTTCACACCTCCACTTT. It translates to CASSFDSYRPSHLHF.

This clonotype was detected many times. This chain connects TRBV2 to TRBJ2-7; possibly TRBD2 for D (6 bases). Per the germline V gene, CDR1 is SNHLY and CDR2 is FYNNEI. This CDR3 contains 13 residues. Trimming left V 6 bases short and J 6 bases short, with 15 bases between. CDR3 amino acids: CASSPSWGGEQYF. Here the CDR3 DNA reads TGTGCCAGCAGCCCATCCTGGGGAGGCGAGCAGTACTTC.

The CDR3 sequence is CASSPVPPPGTGELFF. DNA for the CDR3: TGTGCCAGCAGCCCCGTGCCGCCTCCGGGCACCGGGGAGCTGTTTTTT. This rearrangement joins TRBV6-4 to TRBJ2-2; no reliable D call. Germline V lookup: CDR1 MRHNA, CDR2 SNTAGT. The CDR3 extends over 16 amino acids. The germline V and J ends were trimmed by 6 bases and 4 bases, with 18 bases remaining between them.

This clonotype showed up many times. The V and J genes are TRBV7-3 and TRBJ1-6; D is unclear. Germline-derived CDR1 and CDR2 are SGHTA and FQGTGA. V was cut by 2 bases and J by 7 bases, with 9 bases left in between. The CDR3 loop spans 14 amino acids. Here the CDR3 DNA reads TGTGCCAGCAGCTTATCCGGACCCAATTCACCCCTCCACTTT. This encodes CASSLSGPNSPLHF. The full variable domain, its missing parts supplied by reference TRBV7-3 and TRBJ1-6, is GAGVSQTPSNKVTEKGKYVELRCDPISGHTALYWYRQSLGQGPEFLIYFQGTGAADDSGLPNDRFFAVRPEGSVSTLKIQRTERGDSAVYLCASSLSGPNSPLHFGNGTRLTVT.

This clonotype was seen at least ten times. The rearrangement uses TRBV20-1 and TRBJ1-1, with D unresolved. V lost 6 bases and J lost 6, with 11 bases in between. The CDR3 runs to 11 residues. Germline V lookup: CDR1 DFQATT, CDR2 SNEGSKA (reference sequence). The CDR3 loop reads CSATAGSEAFF. The CDR3 nucleotides are TGCAGTGCCACAGCTGGCTCTGAAGCTTTCTTT.

The gene calls are TRBV5-1 and TRBJ2-3; D unresolved. This CDR3 has 13 residues. Trimming removed 0 bases at V and 4 bases at J, with 6 bases between. Germline V gene data show CDR1 as SGHRS and CDR2 as YFSETQ. The CDR3 here is CASSLERADTQYF. CDR3 DNA: TGCGCCAGCAGCTTGGAAAGGGCAGATACGCAGTATTTT.

This clonotype was seen repeatedly, ten times or more. This sequence joins TRBV12-3 or TRBV12-4 and TRBJ1-1; TRBD1 matches at 12 bases. J was trimmed by 6 bases and V by 5 bases; bases with no gene match: 7. This CDR3 has 15 amino acids. The CDR3 DNA reads TGTGCCAGCAGTCTCGGGGGGACAGGGGGCCCTGAAGCTTTCTTT. Protein: CASSLGGTGGPEAFF.

This clonotype showed up many times. The chain is built from TRBV5-1 and TRBJ1-1; no clear D. CDR1 and CDR2 (germline): SGHRS, YFSETQ. V gave up 1 base and J gave up 4 bases, with 11 bases separating them. CDR3 length: 14 residues. CDR3 DNA sequence: TGCGCCAGCAGCTTGTCGGGAGGGCCCACTGAAGCTTTCTTT. It encodes CASSLSGGPTEAFF. Combining the CDR3 with reference TRBV5-1 and TRBJ1-1 gives the whole variable domain KAGVTQTPRYLIKTRGQQVTLSCSPISGHRSVSWYQQTPGQGLQFLFEYFSETQRNKGNFPGRFSGRQFSNSRSEMNVSTLELGDSALYLCASSLSGGPTEAFFGQGTRLTVV.

There are many counts of this clonotype. The J gene is TRBJ2-7, the V gene TRBV9, with 9 bases aligning to TRBD2. V shed 4 bases, J shed 7 bases, and the junction held 6 bases outside the gene matches. Germline values: CDR1 SGDLS, CDR2 YYNGEE. This CDR3 has 13 amino acids. CDR3 nucleotide sequence: TGTGCCAGCAGCCCTACAACTAGCGGGGAGCAGTACTTC. Its translation: CASSPTTSGEQYF.

This clonotype was counted ten times or more. The rearrangement joins TRBV6-1 to TRBJ1-1; D is unclear. Germline V gene data show CDR1 as MNHNS and CDR2 as SASEGT. The CDR3 is made up of 13 amino acids. V lost 5 bases and J 0 bases, leaving 7 bases between the germline ends. The CDR3 reads CASSTAMNTEAFF. The CDR3 nucleotides read TGTGCCAGCAGTACAGCCATGAACACTGAAGCTTTCTTT.

This clonotype was counted ten times or more. The chain carries TRBV6-5 and TRBJ2-7; no clear D gene. Germline CDR1 MNHEY, CDR2 SVGAGI. The ends were cut back, 2 bases at V and 1 base at J, with 6 bases in the middle. The CDR3 is made up of 13 amino acids. The CDR3 loop reads CASSYELSYEQYF. Here the CDR3 DNA reads TGTGCCAGCAGTTACGAGCTTTCCTACGAGCAGTACTTC.

This clonotype showed up many times. The J gene is TRBJ2-1, the V gene TRBV6-1; no reliable D call. Deletions cut 7 bases from V and 1 base from J, with 14 bases between. Germline loops: CDR1 MNHNS, CDR2 SASEGT. The CDR3 runs to 15 residues. DNA of the CDR3: TGTGCCAGCATTGAGGCACCGCTGTCCTACAATGAGCAGTTCTTC. Residues: CASIEAPLSYNEQFF.

This clonotype was counted ten times or more. V and J are TRBV7-2 and TRBJ1-2, with TRBD1 identical over 7 bases. The CDR3 is 15 amino acids. The J segment lost 1 base and the V segment lost 1 base, leaving 3 bases of the junction unmatched. Germline V gene lookup returns CDR1 SGHTA and CDR2 FQGNSA. The CDR3 DNA reads as TGTGCCAGCAGCTTAGAGACAGGGATTAACTATGGCTACACCTTC. Its translation: CASSLETGINYGYTF.